This T cell receptor beta chain was documented in a study of shared clonotypes between healthy human individuals. Across the whole study: CD4 naive and memory got three plates each, CD8 naive two, CD8 memory one. Study-level findings and limits: Owing to a small donor count, the genetic and exposure-history diversity represented was limited.

Germline V gene lookup returns CDR1 MDHEN and CDR2 SYDVKM. Trimming removed 4 bases at V and 5 bases at J, with 20 bases between. The length of the CDR3 is 16 residues. The protocol was immunoSEQ multiplex PCR, while the TCRdb copy is restricted to in-frame clones and leaves out a portion. The sample lists 2 million to 2.5 million clones; about nine tenths were seen once. With regard to this clone: What it binds is unknown.

V and J are TRBV28 and TRBJ1-2, with D possibly TRBD1 on 6 matching bases. Sequences were obtained from naive CD4+ T cells from PBMCs. Subset: CD45RA+ positively selected. The receptor's source is a man aged 18 to 29 in good health. Some clones in this sample may be carry-over from other donors' samples. Written as DNA, the CDR3 is TGTGCCAGCAGTTCTCCGGACAGTTTTGCGGCTTATGGCTACACCTTC. Amino acids: CASSSPDSFAAYGYTF.